The 12 T cell receptor beta chains reported below all come from one sample, sequenced in a study of blood T cell repertoires in COVID-19. Some clones are missing from TCRdb's copy, which holds only in-frame ones; the method was immunoSEQ multiplex PCR. The sample records over 85,000 clones, approximately 87% being singletons. Sequenced input: peripheral blood. These receptors were taken from a human donor in a cohort sampled during active COVID-19.

The chain has TRBV21-1 and TRBJ2-7; the D call of TRBD2 is as the table states it, not checked on the DNA. TRBV21-1 is marked as a pseudogene. CDR3 length: 15 amino acids. CDR3 residues: CASPREGTSSYEQYF. Here the CDR3 DNA reads TGTGCCAGCCCCCGGGAAGGTACGAGCTCCTACGAGCAGTACTTC.

V usage is TRBV5-1 and J usage is TRBJ2-1; a weak D match, TRBD1 (6 bases). The CDR3 extends over 15 amino acids. Trimming left V 2 bases short and J 0 bases short, with 9 bases between. Per germline, CDR1 SGHRS and CDR2 YFSETQ. The CDR3 sequence is CASSFGQNSYNEQFF. The CDR3 DNA sequence: TGCGCCAGCAGCTTCGGACAGAACTCCTACAATGAGCAGTTCTTC.

The V call is TRBV28, the J call TRBJ1-2, with D tentatively TRBD1 (6 bases). This CDR3 region has 12 residues. V shed 10 bases and J shed 8 bases, with 17 bases lying between them. Germline V gene lookup returns CDR1 MDHEN and CDR2 SYDVKM. The CDR3 loop reads CANWGQGWGYTF. The CDR3 DNA reads TGTGCCAACTGGGGGCAGGGGTGGGGCTACACCTTC.

Only a few counts were recorded for this clone. The chain has TRBV20-1 and TRBJ1-1, with 7 bases aligning to TRBD1. After removal of 5 bases from V and 7 bases from J, the junction contained 4 bases not matched to a gene. The CDR3 covers 11 residues. CDR1 DFQATT and CDR2 SNEGSKA come from the germline V gene (reference sequence). CDR3 protein: CSARRDSEAFF. DNA for the CDR3: TGCAGTGCTCGAAGGGACAGTGAAGCTTTCTTT.

CDR3 protein: CASKARDSTYEQYF. Written as DNA, the CDR3 is TGCGCCAGCAAAGCCAGGGACTCCACCTACGAGCAGTACTTC. V usage is TRBV10-2 and J usage is TRBJ2-7; perhaps TRBD2 as D (6 bases). Per the germline V gene, CDR1 is WSHSY and CDR2 is SAAADI. The CDR3 extends over 14 amino acids. V was trimmed by 7 bases and J by 2 bases, leaving 15 bases between them.

The chain recombines TRBV12-3 or TRBV12-4 with TRBJ2-7; tentatively, D is TRBD1 (5 bases). This CDR3 is built from 13 residues. V lost 1 base, J lost 1 base, and 5 bases lay in between. The CDR3 DNA follows: TGTGCCAGCAGTTTAGGGACATCCTACGAGCAGTACTTC. Translated, it gives CASSLGTSYEQYF.

This chain joins TRBV7-6 and TRBJ2-1; 7 bases are shared with TRBD1. The CDR3 loop spans 17 amino acids. Germline V gene data show CDR1 as SGHVS and CDR2 as FNYEAQ. With 5 bases clipped from V and 5 bases from J, the junction kept 15 bases outside the gene matches. CDR3 residues: CASSPNTGVLTHNEQFF. The CDR3 nucleotides read TGTGCCAGCAGCCCAAATACAGGGGTCCTGACTCACAATGAGCAGTTCTTC.

The chain employs TRBV7-8 and TRBJ1-1; TRBD1 might be the D (5 bases). Germline-derived CDR1 and CDR2 are SGHVS and FQNEAQ. The length of the CDR3 is 16 residues. Deletions cut 3 bases from V and 0 bases from J, with 14 bases between. CDR3 residues: CASSFQGDGVNTEAFF. The CDR3 DNA is TGTGCCAGCAGCTTTCAAGGGGATGGCGTGAACACTGAAGCTTTCTTT.

The V and J genes are TRBV5-1 and TRBJ1-6; tentatively, D is TRBD1 (6 bases). Per germline, CDR1 SGHRS and CDR2 YFSETQ. This CDR3 has 19 residues. V was pared by 4 bases and J by 7 bases, with 27 bases between. The CDR3, as DNA: TGCGCCAGCAGCGTCGGCAGGGGTTCGGGATTAAACGAAAATTCACCCCTCCACTTT. It encodes CASSVGRGSGLNENSPLHF.

Only a few counts were recorded for this clone. The rearrangement uses TRBV2 and TRBJ2-4; TRBD2 aligns across 7 bases. CDR1 and CDR2 (germline): SNHLY, FYNNEI. V lost 10 bases, J lost 6 bases, and 12 bases stayed unmatched. This CDR3 contains 14 residues. CDR3 DNA sequence: TGTGCCACCGACGGGGAGGGAGTGGGAAACATTCAGTACTTC. This translates into CATDGEGVGNIQYF. Together with reference TRBV2 and TRBJ2-4, the CDR3 gives the full variable domain: EPEVTQTPSHQVTQMGQEVILRCVPISNHLYFYWYRQILGQKVEFLVSFYNNEISEKSEIFDDQFSVERPDGSNFTLKIRSTKLEDSAMYFCATDGEGVGNIQYFGAGTRLSVL.

J is TRBJ1-1 and V is TRBV28; tentatively, D is TRBD1 (5 bases). The CDR3 covers 14 residues. V lost 8 bases, J lost 0 bases, and 13 bases lay in between. Germline V CDR1 and CDR2: MDHEN, SYDVKM. The CDR3 here is CASDPGVLNTEAFF. CDR3 in DNA: TGTGCCAGCGATCCGGGGGTATTGAACACTGAAGCTTTCTTT.

The rearrangement joins TRBV5-1 to TRBJ2-3, with D maybe TRBD2 (6 bases). Deletions cut 7 bases from V and 0 bases from J, with 12 bases between. Germline V gives CDR1 SGHRS, CDR2 YFSETQ. The CDR3 extends over 14 amino acids. For the CDR3, the DNA is TGCGCCAGCGGAACGGGAGAAAGCACAGATACGCAGTATTTT. Residues: CASGTGESTDTQYF.